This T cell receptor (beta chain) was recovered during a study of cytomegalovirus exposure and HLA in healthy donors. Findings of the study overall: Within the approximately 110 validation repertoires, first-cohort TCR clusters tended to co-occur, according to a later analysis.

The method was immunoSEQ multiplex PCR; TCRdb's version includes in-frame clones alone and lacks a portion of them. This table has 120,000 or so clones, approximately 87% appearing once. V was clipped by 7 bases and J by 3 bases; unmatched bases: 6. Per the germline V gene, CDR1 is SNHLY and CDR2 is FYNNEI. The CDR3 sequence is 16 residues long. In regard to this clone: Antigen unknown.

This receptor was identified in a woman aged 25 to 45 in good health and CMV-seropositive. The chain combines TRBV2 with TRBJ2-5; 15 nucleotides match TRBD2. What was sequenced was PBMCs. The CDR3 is CASKTGLAGGKETQYF. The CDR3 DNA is TGTGCCAGCAAAACAGGACTAGCGGGAGGGAAAGAGACCCAGTACTTC.